These T cell receptor beta chains were read from a single sample in a study of a mutant IDH1 vaccine in newly diagnosed glioma. The protocol was immunoSEQ multiplex PCR, while the TCRdb copy is restricted to in-frame clones and leaves out a portion. Of fewer than 40,000 clones listed, 84% are singletons. Their cognate antigens are unknown. This specimen consisted of PBMCs, obtained from a glioma patient whose treatment included an IDH1 peptide vaccine. These receptor sequences come from a man aged 25 to 40 with glioma. The CDR3 runs from the conserved cysteine through the conserved F or W. A D gene is named only where the DNA matches it firmly. A row's size may be missing; if present it is once, few, many or a size class.

j_gene | abundance | d_gene | v_gene | CDR3aa | CDR3nt
TRBJ2-5 | NA | NA | TRBV7-8 | CASSLVHLETQYF | TGTGCCAGCAGCTTAGTCCATTTGGAGACCCAGTACTTC
TRBJ1-2 | NA | NA | TRBV7-2 | CASSPNTQYGYTF | TGTGCCAGCAGCCCAAATACCCAGTATGGCTACACCTTC
TRBJ1-5 | NA | NA | TRBV9 | CASSVDGGHQPQHF | TGTGCCAGCAGCGTAGATGGGGGGCACCAGCCCCAGCATTTT
TRBJ2-3 | NA | NA | TRBV9 | CASSAPTTDTQYF | TGTGCCAGCAGCGCCCCGACCACAGATACGCAGTATTTT
TRBJ1-2 | NA | NA | TRBV13 | CASSPGQTNYGYTF | TGTGCCAGCAGCCCGGGACAAACTAACTATGGCTACACCTTC
TRBJ1-5 | NA | TRBD1 | TRBV5-1 | CASSPTTGGIQPQHF | TGCGCCAGCAGCCCAACAACAGGGGGGATTCAGCCCCAGCATTTT
TRBJ2-3 | NA | TRBD1 | TRBV5-5 | CASNTAGGSTDTQYF | TGTGCCAGCAACACCGCAGGGGGCAGCACAGATACGCAGTATTTT
TRBJ2-3 | NA | NA | TRBV29-1 | CSVVGGYTDTQYF | TGCAGCGTTGTTGGCGGGTACACAGATACGCAGTATTTT
TRBJ2-7 | NA | TRBD2 | TRBV14 | CASSQTPGLESYEQYF | TGTGCCAGCAGCCAAACTCCGGGACTAGAGTCTTACGAGCAGTACTTC
TRBJ2-3 | NA | NA | TRBV27 | CASSPTRNTDTQYF | TGTGCCAGCAGTCCGACTAGAAACACAGATACGCAGTATTTT
TRBJ2-5 | once | TRBD1 | TRBV6-4 | CASSTGAGNQETQYF | TGTGCCAGCAGTACAGGGGCCGGGAACCAAGAGACCCAGTACTTC
TRBJ2-2 | NA | TRBD1 | TRBV5-1 | CASRPDRAANTGELFF | TGCGCCAGCAGACCCGACAGGGCCGCGAACACCGGGGAGCTGTTTTTT
TRBJ2-1 | NA | NA | TRBV9 | CASSVAGGLVYNEQFF | TGTGCCAGCAGCGTAGCGGGGGGCCTTGTTTACAATGAGCAGTTCTTC
TRBJ1-1 | NA | NA | TRBV6-5 | CASSLAWGNTEAFF | TGTGCCAGCAGTTTAGCATGGGGGAACACTGAAGCTTTCTTT
TRBJ1-6 | NA | NA | TRBV2 | CASSPPLHF | TGTGCCAGCAGTCCACCACTCCACTTT
TRBJ2-5 | NA | NA | TRBV9 | CASSVSGSAQETQYF | TGTGCCAGCAGCGTATCCGGGAGCGCCCAAGAGACCCAGTACTTC
TRBJ2-3 | NA | TRBD2 | TRBV5-4 | CASSSLAGVSTDTQYF | TGTGCCAGCAGCTCGCTAGCGGGGGTTTCCACAGATACGCAGTATTTT
TRBJ2-6 | NA | NA | TRBV11-2 | CASSLFSQVLTF | TGTGCCAGCAGCTTATTTAGTCAAGTCCTGACTTTC
TRBJ2-2 | NA | NA | TRBV5-1 | CASTPRSTGELFF | TGCGCCAGCACCCCACGTAGCACCGGGGAGCTGTTTTTT
TRBJ2-2 | NA | TRBD2 | TRBV7-9 | CASSVRAGGELFF | TGTGCCAGCAGCGTACGAGCGGGGGGGGAGCTGTTTTTT
TRBJ2-5 | NA | TRBD2 | TRBV4-2 | CASSQTTSGQETQYF | TGTGCCAGCAGCCAGACGACTAGCGGCCAAGAGACCCAGTACTTC
TRBJ2-3 | NA | TRBD2 | TRBV7-6 | CASSSGTSGVMDTQYF | TGTGCCAGCAGCTCCGGGACTAGCGGGGTAATGGATACGCAGTATTTT